What follows are 2 T cell receptor beta chains derived from one specimen sequenced in a study of T-cell reconstitution after alpha-beta-depleted transplantation in children. A TCRbeta library incorporating unique molecular identifiers was prepared. From the PCR reads, TCRdb called clonotypes with MiXCR, one entry per CDR3 protein. The sample records fewer than 250,000 distinct CDR3 sequences, 7.5% to 9.5% being singletons. The specimen was PBMCs, mostly from graft donor cells, collected 180 days after TCRalphabeta/CD19-depleted stem cell transplant. The receptors derive from a male patient younger than 18 who had a stem cell transplant for acute lymphoblastic leukemia, so the T cells may come from the graft donor.

This clonotype was observed many times. The chain recombines TRBV20-1 with TRBJ1-2; D gene uncertain. The CDR3 sequence is 13 residues long. Per germline, CDR1 DFQATT and CDR2 SNEGSKA (reference sequence). V was shortened by 4 bases and J by 4 bases, with 13 bases between the two germline ends. CDR3 sequence reads: CSATLTDTYGYTF. The CDR3 DNA sequence: TGCAGTGCTACCCTGACGGATACCTATGGCTACACCTTC.

This clonotype was observed many times. The chain joins TRBV4-3 to TRBJ1-5, with D tentatively TRBD1 (5 bases). Germline lookup yields CDR1 LGHNA and CDR2 YSLEER. This CDR3 comprises 17 residues. V was pared by 4 bases and J by 2 bases, with 18 bases between. CDR3 nucleotides: TGCGCCAGCAGCCCTCCCCGAAGGTTCAGGGGCAATCAGCCCCAGCATTTT. This translates into CASSPPRRFRGNQPQHF.